The clone carrying this T cell receptor beta chain was picked up a small number of times. TCR beta VDJ and CDR3 were profiled, and genomic DNA was the template. TCRdb analysed the reads with MiXCR anew, one entry per CDR3 protein. The sample contains around 51,000 distinct CDR3 sequences, 70% to 80% of which appear only once. This sample is part of a study of CD8+CD57+ T cells in acquired aplastic anemia. This clonotype was sampled from a human donor in good health, serving as a control. The sample comprised sorted CD4+, CD8+, or CD8+CD57+ T cells (not recorded which) from PBMCs.

The CDR3 spells CASSDPSGRGTDTQYF. For the CDR3, the DNA is TGTGCCAGCAGTGATCCTAGCGGGAGGGGGACAGATACGCAGTATTTT. J is TRBJ2-3 and V is TRBV2, with 12 bases aligning to TRBD2. Germline values: CDR1 SNHLY, CDR2 FYNNEI. Germline trimming cut 3 bases from V and 3 bases from J; bases unmatched to any gene: 4. The CDR3 spans 16 residues.